This paragraph covers one TCR beta chain sequence. The study recruited people aged about 18 to 95 years across roughly 25 US areas. The data are from a study of blood T cell repertoires in COVID-19. Assay: immunoSEQ multiplex PCR; the TCRdb copy retains only in-frame clones and omits some. Of 120,000 to 150,000 clones in the sample, around 84% were seen once. CDR1 and CDR2 (germline): SGHAT, FQNNGV. The length of the CDR3 is 16 residues. The junction had 9 bases not matched to a gene; V was cut back by 5 bases and J by 5 bases. The sequencing input was PBMCs or T cells enriched from blood (not recorded which). This TCR derives from a woman between 45 and 60 years old who had been exposed to COVID-19. The rearrangement links TRBV11-2 to TRBJ2-3; 11 positions agree with TRBD2. The CDR3 is CASSAIAGGGRDTQYF. As DNA, the CDR3 is TGTGCCAGCAGCGCCATAGCGGGAGGGGGGAGAGATACGCAGTATTTT.